This TCR beta chain appears in the sequencing data of a study of identical twins. Study findings and constraints: The study found that models underestimated out-of-frame TCR alpha sharing in monozygotic twins.

This clonotype was seen only a few times. The antigen remains undetermined. TCRdb re-called the 5' RACE reads with MiXCR, one entry per CDR3 protein. The sample has 700,000 or so distinct CDR3 sequences, 8.6% seen once. There are 13 residues in the CDR3. Germline CDR1 MNHEY, CDR2 SVGEGT. V was shortened by 6 bases and J by 1 base, with 6 bases between the two germline ends. The data also belong to a second study, concerning yellow fever vaccine responses in identical twins. That paper states: Reportedly, twins showed a vaccine T cell response that looked partly convergent and partly personalized.

This clonotype was sampled from a woman younger than 35 in good health. The chain links TRBV6-2 or TRBV6-3 to TRBJ2-2; the D is unclear. Specimen: PBMCs. The CDR3 DNA reads TGTGCCAGCAGGGAACAGAACACCGGGGAGCTGTTTTTT. It yields the protein CASREQNTGELFF.